This T cell receptor (beta chain) originates from a study of graft-versus-host responses after intestinal transplantation. In the study overall: Isolated intestinal, liver-intestinal, or multivisceral transplants were what recipients had. All of the recipients had induction that used anti-thymocyte globulin, then tacrolimus and steroids for approximately 3 years.

The study, taken as a whole, reports: Early post-transplant HvG declines showed an association with peak circulating GvH clone levels. Recipient marrow harbored GvH clones, some of which surfaced first in ileum or blood.

The germline V and J ends were trimmed by 5 bases and 4 bases, with 14 bases remaining between them. This CDR3 is built from 14 residues. From germline, CDR1 is MNHNY and CDR2 SVGAGI (reference sequence). Method: immunoSEQ multiplex PCR; TCRdb's copy keeps in-frame clones and lacks some. Of roughly 98,000 clones in the sample, just under 95% were seen once. Points on this clone: The antigen remains undetermined.

V and J are TRBV6-6 and TRBJ1-2, with D perhaps TRBD1 (5 bases). The sequences come from unstimulated CD8+ T cells sorted from spleen or lymph node cells, collected before transplant. The TCR originated in a human donor who was the organ donor for an intestinal transplant. The chain's CDR3 is CASSDYGHLYGYTF. DNA for the CDR3: TGTGCCAGCAGTGACTATGGACACCTCTATGGCTACACCTTC.